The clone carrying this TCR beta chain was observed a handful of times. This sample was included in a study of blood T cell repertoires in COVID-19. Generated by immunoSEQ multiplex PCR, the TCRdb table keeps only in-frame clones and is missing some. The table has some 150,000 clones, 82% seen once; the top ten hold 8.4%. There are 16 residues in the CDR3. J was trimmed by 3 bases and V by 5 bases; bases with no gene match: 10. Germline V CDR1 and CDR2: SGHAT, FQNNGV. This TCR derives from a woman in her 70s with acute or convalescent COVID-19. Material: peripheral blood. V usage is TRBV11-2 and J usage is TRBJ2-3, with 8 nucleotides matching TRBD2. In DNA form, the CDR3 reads TGTGCCAGCAGCCTGCGCTTGAGCGGGGGAACAGATACGCAGTATTTT. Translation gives CASSLRLSGGTDTQYF.